This TCR beta chain was retrieved from a study of blood T cell repertoires in COVID-19. Background on the study: Italy, Spain and the United States were the sources of the convalescent and acute COVID-19 samples. PBMCs, B-cell-depleted T cells, or T cells provided the cDNA or gDNA that made up the material.

Assignments of participants to cohorts depended upon their own reported clinical history. Per the original methods: Cell counts per sample came from amplifying reference gene primers. The assay was immunoSEQ multiplex PCR, and TCRdb's table has in-frame clones only and misses some. V and J calls and clone size are copied from that table; D and trimming were computed from the DNA. The table records 150,000 to 200,000 clones, around three quarters of them present only once. Sequenced: PBMCs or T cells enriched from blood (not recorded which). The receptor's source is a woman aged 45-65 years with acute COVID-19.

The CDR3 region is CASSWGLTDTQYF. CDR3 in DNA: TGTGCCAGCAGCTGGGGACTAACAGATACGCAGTATTTT. The chain uses TRBV7-2 and TRBJ2-3; 7 nucleotides match TRBD2. Germline V gene lookup returns CDR1 SGHTA and CDR2 FQGNSA. V dropped 4 bases and J dropped 3; count of bases not matched to a gene: 1. The CDR3 has 13 residues.